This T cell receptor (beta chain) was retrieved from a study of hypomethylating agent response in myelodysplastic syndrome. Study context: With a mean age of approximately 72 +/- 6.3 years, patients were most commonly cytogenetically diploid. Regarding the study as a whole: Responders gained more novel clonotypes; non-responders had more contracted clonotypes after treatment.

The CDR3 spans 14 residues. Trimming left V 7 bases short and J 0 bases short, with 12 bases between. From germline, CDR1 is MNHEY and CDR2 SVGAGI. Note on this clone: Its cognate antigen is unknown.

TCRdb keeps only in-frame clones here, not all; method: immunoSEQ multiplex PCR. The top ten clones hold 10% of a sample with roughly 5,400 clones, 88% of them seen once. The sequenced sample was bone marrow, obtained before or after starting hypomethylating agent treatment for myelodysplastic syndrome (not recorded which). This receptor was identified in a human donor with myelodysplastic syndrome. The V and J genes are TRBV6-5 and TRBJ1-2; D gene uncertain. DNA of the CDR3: TGTGCCAGCACTCCGGCAGGACCTAACTATGGCTACACCTTC. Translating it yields CASTPAGPNYGYTF.